A single sample gave rise to the 16 T cell receptor beta chains below, sequenced in a study of post-analysis software for immune sequencing data. The study's findings and limits: TRBV5-6, TRBV5-1 and TRBV20-1 were among several TRBV segments more frequent in patients than controls.

Carried by the TCR beta cDNA libraries were unique molecular identifiers. TCRdb reprocessed the PCR reads with MiXCR, giving one entry per CDR3 protein. The data hold around 400,000 distinct CDR3 sequences, with approximately 39% observed a single time. Antigens for these TCRs are unknown. The material sequenced was blood. The receptors originated from a girl aged 2 to 10 with multiple sclerosis.

The sample holds a few counts of this clonotype. V usage is TRBV12-3 or TRBV12-4 and J usage is TRBJ2-7, with D perhaps being TRBD1 or TRBD2 (5 bases each). CDR3 length equals 14 residues. The V end lost 7 bases, the J end lost 3 bases, and 16 bases lay between the germline ends. CDR3 region: CASTPCRECYEQYF. The CDR3 DNA is TGTGCCAGCACCCCTTGCAGGGAGTGCTACGAGCAGTACTTC.

The gene calls are TRBV27 and TRBJ2-1; the D is unclear. Germline assignment: CDR1 MNHEY and CDR2 SMNVEV (reference sequence). The CDR3 length is 13 residues. Trimming removed 0 bases from V and 5 bases from J, with 5 bases in between. Written as DNA, the CDR3 is TGTGCCAGCAGTTTATCATCCGACAATGAGCAGTTCTTC. Translating it yields CASSLSSDNEQFF.

This clonotype was seen more than once but under ten times. The gene calls are TRBV29-1 and TRBJ2-1; 10 bases are a match to TRBD2. CDR3 length: 14 residues. The germline CDR1 and CDR2 sequences are SQVTM and ANQGSEA. V lost 4 bases, J lost 9 bases, and 9 bases stayed unmatched. The CDR3, as DNA: TGCAGCGTTGCAGGTCTAGCGGGAGTGGCTGAGCAGTTCTTC. Its translation is CSVAGLAGVAEQFF.

The gene calls are TRBV11-2 and TRBJ1-1, with 9 nucleotides matching TRBD1. CDR1 and CDR2 (germline): SGHAT, FQNNGV. The J segment lost 5 bases and the V segment lost 8 bases, leaving 6 bases of the junction unmatched. This CDR3 has 13 amino acids. CDR3 nucleotides: TGTGCCAGCCGTTACGACAGGGGGACTGAAGCTTTCTTT. Encoded protein: CASRYDRGTEAFF.

In its sample, this clonotype was seen a few times. The chain uses TRBV29-1 and TRBJ1-4; 7 nucleotides align to TRBD1. With V trimmed by 8 bases and J by 2 bases, 5 bases remained unmatched. CDR3 length equals 13 residues. Germline V gives CDR1 SQVTM, CDR2 ANQGSEA. The DNA of the CDR3 is TGCAGCATTAGGGGGCCCACTAATGAAAAACTGTTTTTT. Its translation: CSIRGPTNEKLFF.

Comments on this clonotype: Relative to the germline gene, one junction end is altered; a read error may explain this. The V call is TRBV4-1, the J call TRBJ2-5; 12 bases line up with TRBD2. The CDR3 runs to 18 residues. The germline gives CDR1 MGHRA, CDR2 YSYEKL. CDR3 loop: CAGSQALAGGHRVHEQYF. CDR3 in DNA: TGTGCCGGCAGCCAAGCACTAGCGGGAGGACACCGGGTTCATGAGCAGTACTTC.

This clonotype showed up just a few times. The genes are TRBV7-3 and TRBJ1-2; D might be TRBD1 (5 bases). V dropped 5 bases and J dropped 1 base, with 11 bases sitting between them. CDR3 size: 14 residues. Germline assignment: CDR1 SGHTA and CDR2 FQGTGA. This CDR3 reads CASSPKGNNYGYTF. In DNA form, the CDR3 reads TGTGCCAGCAGCCCCAAGGGGAATAACTATGGCTACACCTTC.

The chain carries TRBV15 and TRBJ2-1; no clear D gene. Germline CDR1 LNHNV, CDR2 YYDKDF (reference sequence). The CDR3 has 13 residues. Deletions cut 3 bases from V and 5 bases from J, with 8 bases between. The CDR3 DNA follows: TGTGCCACCAGCAGTCCTTATGACAATGAGCAGTTCTTC. Its protein is CATSSPYDNEQFF. The variable domain in full, with the rest retrieved from reference TRBV15 and TRBJ2-1, is DAMVIQNPRYQVTQFGKPVTLSCSQTLNHNVMYWYQQKSSQAPKLLFHYYDKDFNNEADTPDNFQSRRPNTSFCFLDIRSPGLGDTAMYLCATSSPYDNEQFFGPGTRLTVL.

This clonotype was picked up a small number of times. The chain links TRBV28 to TRBJ2-5; TRBD1 agrees at 7 bases. V dropped 8 bases and J dropped 1; count of bases not matched to a gene: 7. CDR1 is MDHEN, CDR2 SYDVKM, per germline. CDR3 length: 14 residues. For the CDR3, the DNA is TGTGCCAGCCCGCCCGGGACAGCCCAAGAGACCCAGTACTTC. This translates into CASPPGTAQETQYF.

This clonotype was seen only a few times. This sequence joins TRBV6-1 and TRBJ2-3; 13 bases are a match to TRBD2. The V segment lost 6 bases and the J segment 2 bases; nucleotides outside the gene matches: 8. Germline V lookup: CDR1 MNHNS, CDR2 SASEGT. The CDR3 sequence is 17 residues long. This chain's CDR3 is CASRGPTSGRVTDTQYF. In DNA form, the CDR3 reads TGTGCCAGCAGGGGGCCCACTAGCGGGAGGGTCACAGATACGCAGTATTTT.

V usage is TRBV20-1 and J usage is TRBJ2-1, with 7 bases lining up with TRBD1. Germline V lookup: CDR1 DFQATT, CDR2 SNEGSKA (reference sequence). CDR3 size: 13 residues. J lost 4 bases, V lost 6 bases, and 6 bases had no gene match. The CDR3 DNA follows: TGCAGTGCAAGGACAGGAATATACAATGAGCAGTTCTTC. Residues: CSARTGIYNEQFF.

This clonotype was seen only a few times. V and J are TRBV7-2 and TRBJ1-2; 7 positions match TRBD1. In germline, CDR1 is SGHTA, CDR2 FQGNSA. This CDR3 has 16 residues. After removal of 1 base from V and 5 bases from J, the junction contained 10 bases not matched to a gene. The CDR3 region is CASSLGIVLQGYGYTF. The CDR3 bases are TGTGCCAGCAGCTTAGGGATTGTTTTACAGGGGTATGGCTACACCTTC.

V gene TRBV14 combines with J gene TRBJ1-3; 9 nucleotides line up with TRBD1. Germline V gene lookup returns CDR1 SGHDN and CDR2 FVKESK. The CDR3 consists of 15 residues. V lost 5 bases and J lost 3; bases outside the gene matches: 5. The CDR3 loop is CASSFDRGFGNTIYF. Written as DNA, the CDR3 is TGTGCCAGCAGCTTCGACAGGGGGTTTGGAAACACCATATATTTT.

The gene calls are TRBV13 and TRBJ2-7, with 11 bases aligning to TRBD2. The CDR3 covers 15 residues. CDR1 and CDR2 from the germline V gene are PRHDT and FYEKMQ (reference sequence). V lost 3 bases to trimming and J lost 4 bases; unmatched junction nucleotides: 5. The DNA for the CDR3 is TGTGCCAGCAGCTTTTTTGGGACTAGCGGATACGAGCAGTACTTC. This gives the protein CASSFFGTSGYEQYF. Filled out from reference TRBV13 and TRBJ2-7, the complete variable domain reads AAGVIQSPRHLIKEKRETATLKCYPIPRHDTVYWYQQGPGQDPQFLISFYEKMQSDKGSIPDRFSAQQFSDYHSELNMSSLELGDSALYFCASSFFGTSGYEQYFGPGTRLTVT.

This clonotype was recorded a few times. The chain uses TRBV20-1 and TRBJ2-7; a possible D gene is TRBD2 (5 bases). The CDR3 is made up of 11 amino acids. Germline assignment: CDR1 DFQATT and CDR2 SNEGSKA (reference sequence). The ends were cut back, 5 bases at V and 4 bases at J, with 9 bases in the middle. CDR3 amino acids: CSAQRGYEQYF. In nucleotides, the CDR3 is TGCAGTGCTCAGAGAGGGTACGAGCAGTACTTC.

The CDR3 DNA reads TGTGCCACCCGCGCGAGTAGCTCCTACAATGAGCAGTTCTTC. Translation: CATRASSSYNEQFF. The chain recombines TRBV15 with TRBJ2-1; D not resolved. CDR3 length: 14 residues. In germline, CDR1 is LNHNV, CDR2 YYDKDF (reference sequence). V shed 8 bases and J shed 0 bases, with 11 bases lying between them.